The rows below give T cell receptor beta chains drawn from one sample of a study of early T cells in non-severe SARS-CoV-2 infection. TCRdb re-analysed the 5' RACE reads in MiXCR, keeping a single row per CDR3 protein. The sample has almost 65,000 distinct CDR3 sequences; around 4.9% are singletons. Sequencing input: whole blood. The receptors come from an adult who was a healthcare worker with PCR-confirmed SARS-CoV-2 infection or an uninfected control (not recorded which). Each CDR3 is given without its conserved first and last residue.

TRBJ2-7,TRBV4-3,ASSQDLLEGSEQY
TRBJ2-2,TRBV30,AWSSGGSGELF
TRBJ2-7,TRBV29-1,SVHTETSSYEQY
TRBJ2-7,TRBV7-9,ASSLLQSSYEQY
TRBJ1-2,TRBV5-5,ASSASGDYGYT
TRBJ2-4,TRBV9,ASSVGLGGPKNIQY
TRBJ2-1,TRBV19,ASSIEDGGNEQF
TRBJ2-1,TRBV3-1,ASNQASGRFYNEQF
TRBJ2-7,TRBV18,ASSPTGIMSSYEQY
TRBJ2-5,TRBV29-1,SVSTSGQETQY
TRBJ1-1,TRBV6-1,ASSVGGSNTEAF
TRBJ2-1,TRBV19,ASTWSNGERF
TRBJ2-7,TRBV27,ASSSGLEAYEQY
TRBJ2-3,TRBV28,ASTPGTSTDTQY
TRBJ1-5,TRBV12-3/TRBV12-4,ASREQGALDQPQH
TRBJ2-1,TRBV5-4,ASSLTSGGLNEQF
TRBJ2-2,TRBV11-2,AGGKRAEELF
TRBJ2-7,TRBV19,ASRTSGGRQY
TRBJ1-5,TRBV20-1,SAREALDQPQH
TRBJ1-1,TRBV19,ASSYDVMNTEAF
TRBJ2-3,TRBV7-9,ASSWTTSGSTDTQY
TRBJ2-3,TRBV29-1,SVYSADTQY
TRBJ2-3,TRBV20-1,SARDTSGMTDTQY
TRBJ1-5,TRBV4-2,ASTLGPNQPQH
TRBJ2-6,TRBV5-6,ASSIPNVLT
TRBJ1-1,TRBV6-5,ASSYSSGGAGTEAF
TRBJ2-7,TRBV6-1,ASSATTRYEQY
TRBJ2-7,TRBV4-2,ASSQIRTGNYEQY
TRBJ2-1,TRBV20-1,SAAYNEQF
TRBJ2-3,TRBV7-3,ASSPQRGTSTDTQY
TRBJ2-1,TRBV7-2,ASSLAGSYNEQF
TRBJ1-1,TRBV7-3,ASSRQPGALNTEAF
TRBJ1-4,TRBV30,AWSAPGTIIEKLF
TRBJ2-3,TRBV20-1,SAEGVSSYADTQY
TRBJ2-3,TRBV29-1,SVAETGSDTQY
TRBJ1-1,TRBV12-3/TRBV12-4,ASSHESSAF
TRBJ2-5,TRBV29-1,SAYGPSGTRIQETQY
TRBJ2-4,TRBV3-1,ASSHFSRDRTNIQY
TRBJ2-3,TRBV29-1,SVEDLVAGGRYTDTQY
TRBJ1-3,TRBV20-1,SGTGDSGNTIY
TRBJ1-1,TRBV7-9,ASSRTGRNTEAF
TRBJ2-7,TRBV20-1,SASKRTGTYEQY
TRBJ1-2,TRBV6-1,ASRRGQSNYGYT
TRBJ2-6,TRBV2,ASRFFPHSGANVLT
TRBJ2-7,TRBV6-1,ASSEADASSHEQY
TRBJ1-3,TRBV3-1,ASSQAPNSGNTIY
TRBJ2-7,TRBV20-1,SARLAGDREQY
TRBJ2-7,TRBV9,ASSVGLQNYEQY
TRBJ2-3,TRBV5-1,ASSLDPRTDTQY
TRBJ2-5,TRBV5-1,ASSLLYGETQY
TRBJ2-1,TRBV6-2/TRBV6-3,ASRILAGPYNEQF
TRBJ2-3,TRBV19,ASSVLAGRTDTQY
TRBJ2-3,TRBV7-6,ASSRGLLNTQY
TRBJ2-2,TRBV11-2,ASFSLTGELF
TRBJ2-3,TRBV3-1,ASSSLVGGSGGTDTQY
TRBJ1-1,TRBV11-1,ASSLLDSGHGTEAF
TRBJ2-4,TRBV28,ASSPFRTGENIQY
TRBJ2-1,TRBV7-3,ASSPATGQNEQF
TRBJ2-1,TRBV4-2,ASSQGQSSYNEQF
TRBJ1-6,TRBV7-4,ASSLDGRCLLNSPLH